This T cell receptor beta chain emerged from a study of blood T cell repertoires in COVID-19 (dated by TCRdb to about 2020). Regarding the research as a whole: The collaborator samples originated in the United States, Italy and Spain and spanned the acute and convalescent phases of COVID-19. Subjects who had been exposed to COVID-19, were actively infected with it, or had recovered from it provided the deeply sampled blood TCRbeta repertoires that made up the dataset. Samples were obtained from the ongoing ImmuneRACE study (first 160 participants) and from over 1,000 subjects provided by 6 global collaborators. The prospective study material was composed of cDNA or gDNA derived from T cells, B-cell-depleted T cells, or PBMCs. A de-identified subject ID, COVID-19 status, age in years and sex were almost always included in the sample metadata. Where available, HLA class I and class II types were taken from metadata supplied by the sample provider and were not determined by assay-based typing. A freely available public database, intended as a resource for researchers studying the immune response to SARS-CoV-2, is where the repertoires were released.

As concerns this clone: What this receptor recognizes is not known. Base quality data are lacking; no much larger clone is found one base away.

On the study overall, not on this receptor specifically: How much clinical and demographic metadata was included differed by source and by participant, and the metadata was provided uncurated.

Enrolling through a virtual design, the prospective study's participants ranged in age from roughly 18 to 90 years and lived across 24 United States geographic areas. To assign participants to cohorts, the prospective study relied on clinical history that participants themselves reported in a screening survey and a study questionnaire. Recovered participants in ImmuneRACE Cohort 3 were defined as having two consecutive negative NP/OP PCR tests, clearance from a healthcare professional, or resolution of symptoms. Each participant in the prospective study had whole blood, serum and a nasopharyngeal or oropharyngeal swab collected by mobile phlebotomists. Participants in the prospective study had the option to provide additional blood draws and questionnaires over a roughly 2-month period. Before DNA extraction, prospective study blood samples were shipped either frozen or at room temperature. TCRbeta CDR3 regions were amplified from genomic DNA using the immunoSEQ Assay, a bias-controlled multiplex PCR. In the source study's methods: Nucleated cell counts per sample were estimated from amplification of reference gene primers within the assay. To quantify the absolute abundance of each unique TCRbeta CDR3 rearrangement, sequence reads were collapsed and filtered. For each sample, productive Simpson clonality was calculated by taking the square root of Simpson's diversity index across productive rearrangements. The immuneACCESS repertoire file appears here via TCRdb, limited to in-frame rearrangements. These files lack a portion of the clones; in checked studies, under half of the deficit traces to unresolved V genes, and the cause of the others is not known. V, J and clone size derive from that table, while D and trimming were established from the DNA sequence. This sample has about 190,000 clones in its table, and approximately 84% of those were observed once. The ten largest clones add up to 3% to 3.5% of the sample.

V is clipped by 0 bases and J by 5 bases, and the sequence between their germline boundaries is 7 bases long. For CDR1 and CDR2, the germline V gene lists LGHNA and YNFKEQ. Reading from cysteine to phenylalanine, the CDR3 counts 13 amino acids. Only the CDR3 part of the read is kept: 39 bases, read in frame from the first base. Recombination linked TRBV4-2 to TRBJ2-5, with an unclear D gene assignment. The sequencing sample was made of PBMCs or T cells enriched from blood (not recorded which). The origin of this receptor is a woman under 40 who had recovered from COVID-19. CDR3 sequence: CASSQDPRETQYF. At the DNA level, the sequence is TGTGCCAGCAGCCAAGATCCCAGGGAGACCCAGTACTTC.